One and the same sample provided the 23 T cell receptor beta chains below, sequenced in a study of blood T cell repertoires in COVID-19. The method was immunoSEQ multiplex PCR; TCRdb's version includes in-frame clones alone and lacks a portion of them. The repertoire holds about 130,000 clones, with just over 75% as singletons. Sequencing used peripheral blood. The source is a human donor in a cohort sampled during active COVID-19.

The chain carries TRBV6-6 and TRBJ2-3; 9 bases are a match to TRBD2. The CDR3 is 19 residues long. Trimming took 5 bases from V and 2 from J; bases not matched to a gene: 17. CDR1 is MNHNY, CDR2 SVGAGI, per germline (reference sequence). The CDR3 loop reads CASSRTGGVSGGHTDTQYF. DNA for the CDR3: TGTGCCAGCAGTCGAACGGGAGGGGTTAGCGGGGGACACACAGATACGCAGTATTTT.

The rearrangement joins TRBV4-1 to TRBJ2-7, with 9 bases matching TRBD1. The CDR3 sequence is 14 residues long. Germline CDR1 and CDR2: MGHRA and YSYEKL. J gave up 4 bases and V 4 bases, and 5 bases lay outside the gene matches. The CDR3 loop reads CASSRDRVGYEQYF. CDR3 in DNA: TGCGCCAGCAGCCGGGACAGGGTTGGATACGAGCAGTACTTC.

There are a few counts of this clone. The chain uses TRBV19 and TRBJ2-3; weak D call: TRBD1 (6 bases). This CDR3 contains 15 residues. Germline assignment: CDR1 LNHDA and CDR2 SQIVND (reference sequence). Trimming took 5 bases from V and 3 from J, leaving 15 bases between them. The CDR3 reads CASSLSGRGTDTQYF. CDR3 bases: TGTGCCAGTAGTCTCAGTGGCAGGGGTACAGATACGCAGTATTTT.

V gene TRBV4-1 combines with J gene TRBJ2-3; 10 bases agree with TRBD1. Germline V gene lookup returns CDR1 MGHRA and CDR2 YSYEKL. The CDR3 is made up of 16 amino acids. V lost 4 bases, J lost 2 bases, and 6 bases stayed unmatched. The CDR3: CASSPSGQGNTDTQYF. The DNA of the CDR3 is TGCGCCAGCAGCCCGTCGGGACAGGGGAACACAGATACGCAGTATTTT.

V is TRBV7-9 and J is TRBJ2-1, with D hard to call. This CDR3 region has 14 residues. In germline, CDR1 is SEHNR, CDR2 FQNEAQ (reference sequence). Trimming took 5 bases from V and 7 from J, leaving 15 bases between them. DNA for the CDR3: TGTGCCAGCAGCCAATTCTTAGTATCGAATGAGCAGTTCTTC. Residues: CASSQFLVSNEQFF. Full variable domain (outside the CDR3, taken from reference TRBV7-9 and TRBJ2-1): DTGVSQNPRHKITKRGQNVTFRCDPISEHNRLYWYRQTLGQGPEFLTYFQNEAQLEKSRLLSDRFSAERPKGSFSTLEIQRTEQGDSAMYLCASSQFLVSNEQFFGPGTRLTVL.

This chain connects TRBV12-3 or TRBV12-4 to TRBJ2-1, with TRBD2 identical over 8 bases. This CDR3 region has 13 residues. The V segment lost 2 bases and the J segment 9 bases; nucleotides outside the gene matches: 3. The CDR3 coding sequence is TGTGCCAGCAGTTTAATAAGCGGGGGTGAGCAGTTCTTC. Its protein is CASSLISGGEQFF.

J is TRBJ2-7 and V is TRBV12-3 or TRBV12-4, with 7 positions matching TRBD1. The CDR3 is 13 amino acids. J gave up 7 bases and V 6 bases, and 9 bases lay outside the gene matches. Here the CDR3 DNA reads TGTGCCAGCAGCAAAACCGACAGGGCAGAGCAGTACTTC. Translation gives CASSKTDRAEQYF.

The CDR3 bases are TGTGCCAGCAGTTACTCGAATAGGGACAGGGATGGCTACACCTTC. Its translation is CASSYSNRDRDGYTF. The V call is TRBV6-5, the J call TRBJ1-2, with TRBD1 matching 9 bases. V dropped 0 bases and J dropped 6; count of bases not matched to a gene: 5. The CDR3 loop spans 15 amino acids. In germline, CDR1 is MNHEY, CDR2 SVGAGI.

The J gene is TRBJ1-5, the V gene TRBV5-1; tentative D call: TRBD1 (6 bases). There are 13 residues in the CDR3. The germline gives CDR1 SGHRS, CDR2 YFSETQ. V lost 4 bases and J 7 bases, leaving 12 bases between the germline ends. CDR3 in amino acids: CASSDRTVQPQHF. Here the CDR3 DNA reads TGCGCCAGCAGCGACCGGACAGTGCAGCCCCAGCATTTT.

The J gene is TRBJ2-1, the V gene TRBV4-2, with 9 bases matching TRBD2. J was trimmed by 0 bases and V by 3 bases; bases with no gene match: 6. This CDR3 has 17 residues. Germline CDR1 and CDR2: LGHNA and YNFKEQ. The CDR3 sequence: CASSHSLAGVSYNEQFF. The CDR3 DNA reads as TGTGCCAGCAGCCATTCCTTAGCGGGGGTCTCCTACAATGAGCAGTTCTTC.

V gene TRBV29-1 combines with J gene TRBJ1-2; D is uncertain. V was cut by 0 bases and J by 4 bases, with 15 bases left in between. The germline V gene encodes CDR1 SQVTM and CDR2 ANQGSEA. This CDR3 is 15 amino acids long. The CDR3 loop reads CSVEDHPPRGYGYTF. Written as DNA, the CDR3 is TGCAGCGTTGAAGATCACCCGCCTCGGGGCTATGGCTACACCTTC.

The chain has TRBV10-2 and TRBJ1-2; tentative D call: TRBD1 (5 bases). CDR3 length: 12 amino acids. Trimming left V 10 bases short and J 0 bases short, with 9 bases between. Germline-derived CDR1 and CDR2 are WSHSY and SAAADI. The chain's CDR3 is CAIQGSNYGYTF. The CDR3 DNA is TGCGCCATCCAGGGTTCTAACTATGGCTACACCTTC.

V and J are TRBV3-1 (or the pseudogene TRBV3-2) and TRBJ2-2; 8 bases map to TRBD1. CDR1 is LGHDT, CDR2 YNNKEL, per germline (reference sequence). With 4 bases clipped from V and 7 bases from J, the junction kept 8 bases outside the gene matches. This CDR3 region has 15 residues. The CDR3 DNA sequence: TGTGCCAGCAGCCGAGGTTCAGGGGGCTTCGGGGAGCTGTTTTTT. This gives the protein CASSRGSGGFGELFF.

This clone was observed a single time. This chain uses TRBV5-1 with TRBJ1-4, with TRBD1 matching over 8 bases. V was clipped by 0 bases and J by 6 bases; unmatched bases: 1. The CDR3 loop spans 14 amino acids. The germline V gene has CDR1 SGHRS and CDR2 YFSETQ. The CDR3 DNA reads as TGCGCCAGCAGCTTGGGACAGGGGTATGAAAAACTGTTTTTT. This translates into CASSLGQGYEKLFF.

In this sample, this clone is medium-sized (0.01 to 0.1%). The chain links TRBV6-2 or TRBV6-3 to TRBJ2-7; D is uncertain. The CDR3 runs 12 residues. From germline, CDR1 is MNHEY and CDR2 SVGEGT. V lost 2 bases, J lost 7 bases, and 9 bases lay in between. The CDR3 DNA follows: TGTGCCAGCAGTTACGGGCTACGTGAGCAGTACTTC. This encodes CASSYGLREQYF.

The gene calls are TRBV10-1 and TRBJ2-7; 8 bases are shared with TRBD1. This CDR3 region has 14 residues. Germline CDR1 WNHNN, CDR2 SYGVQD (reference sequence). V lost 5 bases and J lost 3; bases outside the gene matches: 6. CDR3 DNA: TGCGCCAGCAGTTCCGGGACAGGACACTACGAGCAGTACTTC. Protein sequence: CASSSGTGHYEQYF.

This clone showed up just once. The V gene is TRBV29-1, the J gene TRBJ2-1; D is possibly TRBD2 (6 bases). The V end was cut by 4 bases, the J end by 4 bases, with 11 bases between. CDR1 SQVTM and CDR2 ANQGSEA come from the germline V gene. The CDR3 contains 13 residues. DNA for the CDR3: TGCAGCGTTGTGGGGCGGGGATACAATGAGCAGTTCTTC. It codes for CSVVGRGYNEQFF.

This chain links TRBV2 with TRBJ2-7; D may be TRBD2 (6 bases). V lost 2 bases to trimming and J lost 3 bases, with 14 bases between them. CDR3 length equals 15 residues. Germline lookup yields CDR1 SNHLY and CDR2 FYNNEI. CDR3: CASSEWGVINYEQYF. The CDR3 nucleotides are TGTGCCAGCAGTGAATGGGGGGTCATCAACTACGAGCAGTACTTC.

The chain employs TRBV30 and TRBJ1-1; D remains ambiguous. Trimming pared 0 bases from V and 4 bases from J, leaving 9 bases between. Germline assignment: CDR1 GTSNPN and CDR2 SVGIG (reference sequence). This CDR3 is 13 amino acids long. The DNA of the CDR3 is TGTGCCTGGAGTGTTGGGCATGGCACTGAAGCTTTCTTT. This codes for CAWSVGHGTEAFF.

This clone was seen only a few times. The chain is built from TRBV12-3 or TRBV12-4 and TRBJ2-5; D remains unclear. The CDR3 is 13 residues long. V was shortened by 6 bases and J by 3 bases, with 11 bases between the two germline ends. The CDR3 protein is CASRGEEEETQYF. CDR3 DNA: TGTGCCAGCAGGGGCGAAGAAGAAGAGACCCAGTACTTC.

As for this clone: An end of the junction differs from the germline gene, which may be a read error. This chain connects TRBV18 to TRBJ2-7; D remains unclear. Germline V lookup: CDR1 KGHSH, CDR2 LQKENI. The length of the CDR3 is 10 residues. The CDR3 DNA reads TGTGCCAGCACCTACTACGAGCGGTACTTC. Translating gives CASTYYERYF.

The chain employs TRBV7-9 and TRBJ2-2; possible D gene TRBD1, 5 bases. The V gene's germline CDR1 is SEHNR and CDR2 FQNEAQ (reference sequence). Trimming took 5 bases from V and 2 from J, leaving 9 bases between them. The CDR3 is 14 residues long. CDR3 amino acids: CASSKDSNTGELFF. The CDR3 nucleotides are TGTGCCAGCAGCAAAGACAGTAACACCGGGGAGCTGTTTTTT. Using reference TRBV7-9 and TRBJ2-2 for the parts outside the CDR3, the full variable domain is DTGVSQNPRHKITKRGQNVTFRCDPISEHNRLYWYRQTLGQGPEFLTYFQNEAQLEKSRLLSDRFSAERPKGSFSTLEIQRTEQGDSAMYLCASSKDSNTGELFFGEGSRLTVL.

V gene TRBV19 combines with J gene TRBJ1-2, with D maybe TRBD1 (5 bases). In germline, CDR1 is LNHDA, CDR2 SQIVND (reference sequence). With 7 bases removed from V and 6 bases from J, the gap between germline ends came to 15 bases. This CDR3 has 13 residues. CDR3: CASTRDWADGYTF. The CDR3 DNA is TGTGCCAGTACAAGGGACTGGGCGGATGGCTACACCTTC.